Listed below are T cell receptor beta chains from one sample, sequenced in a study of cytomegalovirus exposure and HLA in healthy donors. The assay was immunoSEQ multiplex PCR, and TCRdb's table has in-frame clones only and misses some. The top ten clones hold 2% to 2.5% of a sample with hundreds of thousands of clones, around 65% of them seen once. Source material: PBMCs. The receptor source for this set is a female donor in good health and CMV-seronegative. The CDR3 runs from the conserved cysteine through the conserved F or W. The D gene is left open where the match is weak. Size is omitted from some rows. Given values are once, few, many or a class for expanded clones.

TRBJ1-3 . . TRBV5-1 TGCGCCAGCAGCTTGGTAGGACAACGGCTTGGAAACACCATATATTTT CASSLVGQRLGNTIYF
TRBJ2-7 TRBD2 . TRBV5-1 TGCGCCAGCAGCTTTGGATTAACAGCGGGAGAAAACGAGCAGTACTTC CASSFGLTAGENEQYF
TRBJ1-3 . . TRBV7-9 TGTGCCAGCACCCCGACGGGGACTGGAAACACCATATATTTT CASTPTGTGNTIYF
TRBJ2-1 TRBD2 . TRBV2 TGTGCCAGCAGTGAAACCCTAGCGGGGTCACTTGAGCAGTTCTTC CASSETLAGSLEQFF
TRBJ1-2 . . TRBV2 TGTGCCAGCTACTCCGGGTATATTAACTATGGCTACACCTTC CASYSGYINYGYTF
TRBJ1-3 TRBD1 few TRBV27 TGTGCCAGCAGGGCAGGGGGCGCGGTGGTTTCTGGAAACACCATATATTTT CASRAGGAVVSGNTIYF
TRBJ2-2 TRBD2 . TRBV5-1 TGCGCCAGCAGCTTCTTAGCGGGAGGGCCTTCCGGGGAGCTGTTTTTT CASSFLAGGPSGELFF
TRBJ2-1 TRBD2 . TRBV5-6 TGTGCCAGCGCTAGCGGGGCCTACAATGAGCAGTTCTTC CASASGAYNEQFF
TRBJ2-3 . . TRBV18 TGTGCCAGCTCACCTCCTAATCCCGATACGCAGTATTTT CASSPPNPDTQYF
TRBJ1-2 TRBD1 few TRBV28 TGTGCCAGCAGTTTAGCAAGACAGGGGGCGCGTGGCTACACCTTC CASSLARQGARGYTF
TRBJ2-7 . . TRBV5-6 TGTGCCAGCAGCTTGTTGGCCAGCTCCTACGAGCAGTACTTC CASSLLASSYEQYF
TRBJ2-7 TRBD2 . TRBV7-2 TGTGCCAGCAGCACGCGAACTAGCGGGAGACGTTACGAGCAGTACTTC CASSTRTSGRRYEQYF
TRBJ1-2 . . TRBV28 TGTGCCAGCTCAGGGTATGGCTACACCTTC CASSGYGYTF
TRBJ2-3 TRBD2 once TRBV30 TGTGCCTGGAGTGTCCCAGCGGGAGTAGCAGCAGATACGCAGTATTTT CAWSVPAGVAADTQYF
TRBJ2-6 . . TRBV6-4 TGTGCCAGCAGACCTTCCGGGATTGGGGCCAACGTCCTGACTTTC CASRPSGIGANVLTF
TRBJ1-2 . . TRBV19 TGTGCCAGTAGTCTTCCTACGAGATATGGCTACACCTTC CASSLPTRYGYTF
TRBJ2-3 . . TRBV2 TGTGCCAGCAGTGAAGGGTCCACAAATACGCAGTATTTT CASSEGSTNTQYF
TRBJ2-2 TRBD2 . TRBV5-1 TGCGCCAGCAGCTTCGGATCGGCGGGAGCCGGGGAGCTGTTTTTT CASSFGSAGAGELFF
TRBJ2-5 . once TRBV11-2 TGTGCCAGCAGCTTAGATCCAACGGTTCAAGAGACCCAGTACTTC CASSLDPTVQETQYF
TRBJ2-7 . . TRBV30 TGTGCCTGGAGTGCCTCACCCGGTGAGCAGTACTTC CAWSASPGEQYF
TRBJ2-3 TRBD2 . TRBV27 TGTGCCAGCAGTCCCGGGGTAGCGGGAGCCACTGGAGATACGCAGTATTTT CASSPGVAGATGDTQYF
TRBJ2-2 . . TRBV2 TGTGCCAGCAACCTAGTAACCGGGGAGCTGTTTTTT CASNLVTGELFF
TRBJ2-3 TRBD2 . TRBV5-1 TGCGCCAGCAGCTACAATCGGGGGGAGGTAGATACGCAGTATTTT CASSYNRGEVDTQYF
TRBJ2-7 . . TRBV9 TGTGCCAGCAGCGTACTCGCGGGAACCCACGAGCAGTACTTC CASSVLAGTHEQYF
TRBJ2-1 . . TRBV7-9 TGTGCCAGCAGCTCAGGGCGGAATGAGCAGTTCTTC CASSSGRNEQFF
TRBJ1-5 . . TRBV28 TGTGCCAGCAGTTTACGGACAGGCAATCAGCCCCAGCATTTT CASSLRTGNQPQHF
TRBJ1-2 TRBD1 . TRBV29-1 TGCAGCGTTGAAGAAACAGGGGTAACCTATGGCTACACCTTC CSVEETGVTYGYTF
TRBJ1-4 . . TRBV7-9 TGTGCCAGCACCGTAGGAGTGTCGGTAGAAAAACTGTTTTTT CASTVGVSVEKLFF
TRBJ1-3 . . TRBV2 TGTGCCAGCTGTCGAGAATACACCATATATTTT CASCREYTIYF
TRBJ1-5 . few TRBV6-5 TGTGCCACCTCCCGGGCAGGGGATAGCAATCAGCCCCAGCATTTT CATSRAGDSNQPQHF
TRBJ2-7 TRBD1 . TRBV6-1 TGTGCCAGCAGTTTAGAGACAGGGCCCTACGAGCAGTACTTC CASSLETGPYEQYF
TRBJ2-3 . . TRBV9 TGTGCCAGCAGCGTAGTTGGAGTCGCAGATACGCAGTATTTT CASSVVGVADTQYF
TRBJ2-7 . few TRBV27 TGTGCCAGCAGTTTAACGGGGGGCCCACCGGGGCAGTACTTC CASSLTGGPPGQYF
TRBJ2-5 . . TRBV7-2 TGTGCCAGCAGCTTAGCGCGAGGAGGCCAAGAGACCCAGTACTTC CASSLARGGQETQYF
TRBJ1-2 . . TRBV18 TGTGCCAGCTCATCCCGACAGGAACTGAGCTATGGCTACACCTTC CASSSRQELSYGYTF
TRBJ2-2 . . TRBV9 TGTGCCTCAGGACGAGGGTTCACCGGGGAGCTGTTTTTT CASGRGFTGELFF
TRBJ1-1 TRBD1 . TRBV25-1 TGTGCCAGCAGTGTGGGACAGGGGAACACTGAAGCTTTCTTT CASSVGQGNTEAFF
TRBJ2-5 TRBD1 . TRBV4-2 TGTGCCAGCAGCCAAGCCTCCGACAGGGGGCAAGAGACCCAGTACTTC CASSQASDRGQETQYF
TRBJ2-1 TRBD2 . TRBV4-1 TGCGCCAGCAGCCAAGATAATCTAGCGGGGATGTACAATGAGCAGTTCTTC CASSQDNLAGMYNEQFF
TRBJ2-2 . . TRBV6-5 TGTGCCAGCAGTTACGGGCGCTACGGGGAGCTGTTTTTT CASSYGRYGELFF
TRBJ1-2 TRBD1 . TRBV27 TGTGCCAGCAGTCTCTCGCCCAGGGGGGAAGGTGGCTACACCTTC CASSLSPRGEGGYTF
TRBJ1-1 . . TRBV21-1 TGTGCCAGCAGCAAAGTGACCTCAGACAGGATAGTTGCTGAAGCTTTCTTT CASSKVTSDRIVAEAFF
TRBJ2-2 . few TRBV25-1 TGTGCCAGCAGTCCCTCCGGTGGCGGGGAGCTGTTTTTT CASSPSGGGELFF
TRBJ2-2 . . TRBV6-5 TGTGCCAGCAGTTACAGGGGCAGGGTTCACGGGGAGCTGTTTTTT CASSYRGRVHGELFF
TRBJ1-4 . . TRBV5-1 TGCGCCAGCAGCTTAGGAAGGGGAACTAATGAAAAACTGTTTTTT CASSLGRGTNEKLFF
TRBJ2-7 . . TRBV5-4 TGTGCCAGCAGCTTGGAGCCCAATTCCCACGAGCAGTACTTC CASSLEPNSHEQYF
TRBJ2-7 . . TRBV5-8 TGTGCCAGCAGCTTCAGTACAGGGCACTCCTACGAGCAGTACTTC CASSFSTGHSYEQYF
TRBJ2-3 . few TRBV7-7 TGTGCTAGCAAGCCCTTGGACAGTAGCACAGATACGCAGTATTTT CASKPLDSSTDTQYF
TRBJ2-6 . once TRBV5-4 TGTGCCAGCAGCTCCACTGGGGCCAACGTCCTGACTTTC CASSSTGANVLTF
TRBJ2-1 TRBD2 . TRBV10-3 TGTGCCATCAGTGAGGTAGCGGGAGGGACTTTAAATGAGCAGTTCTTC CAISEVAGGTLNEQFF
TRBJ2-5 TRBD2 . TRBV6-1 TGTGCCAGCACCATCACTAGCGGGAGCCGGCAGTACTTC CASTITSGSRQYF
TRBJ1-2 TRBD1 . TRBV19 TGTGCCAGTAGTATCGCAGACAGGGGTGGCGGTGGCTACACCTTC CASSIADRGGGGYTF
TRBJ2-7 TRBD1 . TRBV27 TGTGCCAGCAGTCCGTGGACAGGACAAACAACCTACGAGCAGTACTTC CASSPWTGQTTYEQYF
TRBJ1-1 . . TRBV27 TGTGCCAGCAGTTCGTGGAGGGTTGGGAACACTGAAGCTTTCTTT CASSSWRVGNTEAFF
TRBJ2-7 . . TRBV27 TGTGCCAGCAAGGATTCGGGGGCCTACGAGCAGTACTTC CASKDSGAYEQYF
TRBJ1-2 TRBD1 . TRBV27 TGTGCCAGCAGTTTGCAGGGACAGGGATATGGCTACACCTTC CASSLQGQGYGYTF
TRBJ1-2 . . TRBV2 TGTGCCAGCAGTGACGGACAGAGCTATGGCTACACCTTC CASSDGQSYGYTF
TRBJ1-1 TRBD1 . TRBV18 TGTGCCAGCTCACTCGGACAGGGATCGAACACTGAAGCTTTCTTT CASSLGQGSNTEAFF
TRBJ1-1 . . TRBV6-1 TGTGCCAGCAGGGGGGCTGCGGGGGCGGAAACTGAAGCTTTCTTT CASRGAAGAETEAFF